These 9 T cell receptor beta chains were sequenced from one sample in a study of shared clonotypes between healthy human individuals. Clones were read by immunoSEQ multiplex PCR, and TCRdb kept only the in-frame ones, dropping some. The repertoire holds around 2,000,000 clones, with approximately 95% as singletons. Sample: naive CD4+ T cells sorted from blood. Subset described: CD45RA+ positively selected. Receptors originate from a man aged 18 to 29 in good health.

The chain is built from TRBV19 and TRBJ1-3; TRBD1 matches 7 bases. This CDR3 is 15 amino acids long. J was trimmed by 0 bases and V by 6 bases; bases with no gene match: 5. Germline V CDR1 and CDR2: LNHDA, SQIVND (reference sequence). The CDR3 reads CASRGTAISGNTIYF. CDR3 DNA sequence: TGTGCCAGTAGGGGGACAGCGATCTCTGGAAACACCATATATTTT.

Note on this clone: Within the sample, other DNA sequences also encode this same CDR3. J is TRBJ2-7 and V is TRBV27; D may be TRBD1 (7 bases). This CDR3 is built from 14 residues. The ends were cut back, 5 bases at V and 0 bases at J, with 11 bases in the middle. Germline V gene data show CDR1 as MNHEY and CDR2 as SMNVEV (reference sequence). The CDR3 sequence: CASSRRDSSYEQYF. In DNA, the CDR3 is TGTGCCAGCAGTCGGAGGGACAGCTCCTACGAGCAGTACTTC.

Comment on this clone: A much more abundant neighbour one base away suggests this may be a read error. The sample holds other DNA sequences that translate to the same CDR3. The rearrangement uses TRBV30 and TRBJ2-6; D not certain. CDR1 and CDR2 (germline): GTSNPN, SVGIG (reference sequence). Trimming removed 3 bases from V and 0 bases from J, with 3 bases in between. The CDR3 has 13 residues. In DNA form, the CDR3 reads TGTGCCTGGAGGAACTCTGGGGCCAACGTCCTGACTTTC. Translating gives CAWRNSGANVLTF.

The genes are TRBV11-2 and TRBJ2-2; D possibly matches TRBD1 or TRBD2 (5 bases each). CDR1 SGHAT and CDR2 FQNNGV come from the germline V gene. The CDR3 covers 13 residues. Trimming pared 8 bases from V and 5 bases from J, leaving 12 bases between. The CDR3, as DNA: TGTGCCAGCTTGCCCGGGGCTACCGGGGAGCTGTTTTTT. Translation: CASLPGATGELFF. Drawing the rest from reference TRBV11-2 and TRBJ2-2, the complete variable domain is EAGVAQSPRYKIIEKRQSVAFWCNPISGHATLYWYQQILGQGPKLLIQFQNNGVVDDSQLPKDRFSAERLKGVDSTLKIQPAKLEDSAVYLCASLPGATGELFFGEGSRLTVL.

This sequence joins TRBV9 and TRBJ2-5; TRBD1 matches 8 bases. Germline V lookup: CDR1 SGDLS, CDR2 YYNGEE. V shed 4 bases, J shed 5 bases, and the junction held 4 bases outside the gene matches. The CDR3 runs to 13 residues. For the CDR3, the DNA is TGTGCCAGCAGCCAGGGGGCTGGGGAGACCCAGTACTTC. Protein sequence: CASSQGAGETQYF. The whole variable domain, remainder taken from reference TRBV9 and TRBJ2-5, is DSGVTQTPKHLITATGQRVTLRCSPRSGDLSVYWYQQSLDQGLQFLIQYYNGEERAKGNILERFSAQQFPDLHSELNLSSLELGDSALYFCASSQGAGETQYFGPGTRLLVL.

The chain employs TRBV19 and TRBJ2-6; D call uncertain. The CDR3 sequence is 16 residues long. V lost 2 bases and J lost 0, with 8 bases in between. Germline CDR1 is LNHDA and CDR2 is SQIVND (reference sequence). The CDR3 bases are TGTGCCAGTAGTATAAAAGGGAACTCTGGGGCCAACGTCCTGACTTTC. Its translation is CASSIKGNSGANVLTF.

The chain carries TRBV11-3 and TRBJ2-1; 7 bases map to TRBD1. Losses at the gene ends were 5 bases for V and 6 bases for J; bases not matched to a gene: 10. From germline, CDR1 is SGHNT and CDR2 YENEEA. This CDR3 contains 15 residues. The CDR3 sequence is CASSPTGKGANEQFF. In nucleotides, the CDR3 is TGTGCCAGCAGCCCGACAGGGAAAGGGGCCAATGAGCAGTTCTTC.

The chain employs TRBV7-8 and TRBJ2-1, with 9 bases matching TRBD2. The CDR3 is 17 amino acids. Germline V gene lookup returns CDR1 SGHVS and CDR2 FQNEAQ. V lost 1 base and J lost 3; bases outside the gene matches: 7. For the CDR3, the DNA is TGTGCCAGCAGCTTAGGGCTAGCGGGGATTCACTACAATGAGCAGTTCTTC. Amino acid sequence: CASSLGLAGIHYNEQFF.

This clone was seen a few times. The rearrangement links TRBV28 to TRBJ2-4; 11 nucleotides agree with TRBD2. In germline, CDR1 is MDHEN, CDR2 SYDVKM. This CDR3 is built from 19 residues. The J segment lost 0 bases and the V segment lost 3 bases, leaving 10 bases of the junction unmatched. The DNA of the CDR3 is TGTGCCAGCAGTTTTGTTAGGACTAGCGGGTTACTAGCCAAAAACATTCAGTACTTC. Its translation: CASSFVRTSGLLAKNIQYF.